A selection of T cell receptor beta chains follows, all from one sample in a study of post-analysis software for immune sequencing data. Using its own MiXCR run on the PCR reads, TCRdb lists one record per CDR3 protein. The sample has roughly 410,000 distinct CDR3 sequences; around 33% are singletons. Source material: blood. The receptors originated from a girl aged 5 to 17 with multiple sclerosis. Both conserved end residues are part of each CDR3. D genes are given only for firm matches. Not all rows give a size; the values are once, few, many and, for expanded clones, a class.

d_gene	v_gene	abundance	j_gene	CDR3nt	CDR3aa
NA	TRBV20-1	few	TRBJ2-5	TGCAGTGCCCCTAGCTGGGAGACCCAGTACTTC	CSAPSWETQYF
NA	TRBV2	few	TRBJ2-5	TGTGCCAGCAGGGCCATACGAGGGGGACCCGAAGAGACCCAGTACTTC	CASRAIRGGPEETQYF
TRBD1	TRBV12-5	few	TRBJ1-6	TGTGCTAGTGGTTTCCCTCAGGGGGGACAGGGGAATTCACCCCTCCACTTT	CASGFPQGGQGNSPLHF
NA	TRBV13	NA	TRBJ2-1	TGTGCCAGCAGCTTAACCCCAGGAGATGAGCAGTTCTTC	CASSLTPGDEQFF
NA	TRBV4-3	few	TRBJ2-5	TGCGCCAGCAGTCCCCGCGGCGGGTTTGGAGAGACCCAGTACTTC	CASSPRGGFGETQYF
TRBD1	TRBV5-4	few	TRBJ1-2	TGTGCCAGCAGCGACGGGACAGGGGGAAGCTATGGCTACACCTTC	CASSDGTGGSYGYTF
NA	TRBV4-3	few	TRBJ2-2	TGCGCCAGCAGCCAAGATGATGGAGAGGCCGGGGAGCTGTTTTTT	CASSQDDGEAGELFF
NA	TRBV5-6	NA	TRBJ1-1	TGTGCCAGCAGCTTTCAAGATGAAGCTTTCTTT	CASSFQDEAFF
TRBD2	TRBV9	NA	TRBJ2-5	TGTGCCAGCAGCCTCGGCGGGAGCGGGGGCCTACAAGAGACCCAGTACTTC	CASSLGGSGGLQETQYF
NA	TRBV5-5	many	TRBJ2-1	TGTGCCAGCAGCTTGGGGACAGTCAATGAGCAGTTCTTC	CASSLGTVNEQFF
NA	TRBV4-1	once	TRBJ1-5	TGCGCCAGCAGCCAAGCCGTGTATAGCAATCAGCCCCAGCATTTT	CASSQAVYSNQPQHF
NA	TRBV24-1	NA	TRBJ2-6	TGTGCCACCAGTGCCCGTGGGTCTGGGGCCAACGTCCTGACTTTC	CATSARGSGANVLTF
TRBD1	TRBV5-1	NA	TRBJ1-1	TGCGCCAGCAGACAGGGGGTTGAAGCTTTCTTT	CASRQGVEAFF
NA	TRBV7-9	NA	TRBJ2-7	TGTGCCAGCAGCTGGACGGGACAAAGCTCCTACGAGCAGTACTTC	CASSWTGQSSYEQYF
NA	TRBV27	NA	TRBJ1-2	TGTGCCAGCAGTTCCGACCGGGGAGGGCGCTATGACTACACCTTC	CASSSDRGGRYDYTF
NA	TRBV29-1	NA	TRBJ1-1	TGCAGCGTTGAAGGAACAGCAATAGAAGCTTTCTTT	CSVEGTAIEAFF
TRBD2	TRBV11-3	few	TRBJ2-7	TGTGCCAGCAGCCCAGGGACTAGCGGGGTAGTCCGTAGGGGCGAGCAGTACTTC	CASSPGTSGVVRRGEQYF
NA	TRBV10-3	NA	TRBJ2-5	TGTGCCAGCAGGGGAGTTGCCGGTGAGCAGTACTTC	CASRGVAGEQYF
TRBD1	TRBV12-3/TRBV12-4	NA	TRBJ1-6	TGTGCCAGCAGTCGAGGACAGGGGGCCCCCTATAATTCACCCCTCCACTTT	CASSRGQGAPYNSPLHF
NA	TRBV5-1	few	TRBJ1-4	TGCGCCAGCAGCTTGGTTCCCTCCCCAACTAATGAAAAACTGTTTTTT	CASSLVPSPTNEKLFF
NA	TRBV5-1	NA	TRBJ2-1	TGCGCCAGCAGCGTCAGGGTGGGTGAAGGTGAGCAGTTCTTC	CASSVRVGEGEQFF
NA	TRBV12-3/TRBV12-4	NA	TRBJ2-3	TGTGCCAGCAGCCTCGGCACCCGCACAGATGCGCAGTATTTT	CASSLGTRTDAQYF
NA	TRBV7-9	few	TRBJ1-1	TGTGCCAGCAGCTTAAATTGGCGCGACGGGGAAGCTTTCTTT	CASSLNWRDGEAFF
NA	TRBV7-7	NA	TRBJ2-2	TGTGCTAGCAGCGCTATTGGACAGAACACCGGGGAGCTGTTTTTT	CASSAIGQNTGELFF
NA	TRBV25-1	few	TRBJ2-5	TGTGCCAGCAGTGATACTTCCCGGGAGACCCAGTACTTC	CASSDTSRETQYF
TRBD1	TRBV29-1	few	TRBJ2-2	TGCAGCGTGGGCGGACAGGGGCTGAACACCGGGGAGCTGTTTTTT	CSVGGQGLNTGELFF
TRBD2	TRBV5-1	NA	TRBJ2-1	TGCGCCAGCAGCGTAATTAGCGGGGGGTTCAATGAGCAGTTCTTC	CASSVISGGFNEQFF
NA	TRBV6-1	NA	TRBJ1-1	TGTGCCAGCAGAGCGGGTAATACGAACACTGAAGCTTTCTTT	CASRAGNTNTEAFF
TRBD2	TRBV7-2	few	TRBJ2-7	TGTGCCAGCAGCCCCGGACTAGCGGAAACCTACGAGCAGTACTTC	CASSPGLAETYEQYF
NA	TRBV6-5	NA	TRBJ2-7	TGTGCCAGCCGGGAGAGCTGCGAGCAGTACTTC	CASRESCEQYF
TRBD2	TRBV4-1	NA	TRBJ2-7	TGCGCCAGCAGCCCCATTCTAGCGGGGGGCATTCGGCAGTACTTC	CASSPILAGGIRQYF
TRBD2	TRBV4-1	NA	TRBJ2-2	TGCGCCAGCAGCCAAGGGACTAGCGGGGGGCGCCGAACCGGGGAGCTGTTTTTT	CASSQGTSGGRRTGELFF
NA	TRBV12-3/TRBV12-4	few	TRBJ2-1	TGTGCCAGCGGTCGGCCGAGCTCCTACAATGAGCAGTTCTTC	CASGRPSSYNEQFF
TRBD1	TRBV20-1	NA	TRBJ1-5	TGCAGTATCGGGACAGGAGGACAGCCCCAGCATTTT	CSIGTGGQPQHF
TRBD2	TRBV6-1	NA	TRBJ2-5	TGTGCCAGCAGTGGACTAGCGGGGGGGCTTAGCCAAGAGACCCAGTACTTC	CASSGLAGGLSQETQYF
NA	TRBV18	NA	TRBJ2-5	TGTGCCAGCTCACCAAATGGCCCTATTGGAGAGACCCAGTACTTC	CASSPNGPIGETQYF
TRBD2	TRBV28	NA	TRBJ2-1	TGTGCCAGCATAGGGAGACTAGCGGGGGGTTCGCAGTTCTTC	CASIGRLAGGSQFF
NA	TRBV6-5	few	TRBJ1-3	TGTGCCAGCAGTTACTCGGGGTCCTCTGGAAACACCATATATTTT	CASSYSGSSGNTIYF
NA	TRBV5-6	few	TRBJ2-3	TGTGCCAGCAGCTTGGTAAGGACAGATACGCAGTATTTT	CASSLVRTDTQYF
TRBD2	TRBV12-3/TRBV12-4	few	TRBJ2-3	TGTGCCAGCAGTCAGCGGGGGGCTGGCACAGATACGCAGTATTTT	CASSQRGAGTDTQYF
NA	TRBV12-3/TRBV12-4	NA	TRBJ1-5	TGTGCCAGCAGTTTAGGTAAGGCCCAGCATTTT	CASSLGKAQHF
NA	TRBV7-9	NA	TRBJ2-3	TGTGCCAGCAGCTTAGTGGGGAACACAGATACGCAGTATTTT	CASSLVGNTDTQYF
TRBD1	TRBV4-3	NA	TRBJ1-1	TGCGCCAGCAGCCAAGATCAGACAGGGCTGAACACTGAAGCTTTCTTT	CASSQDQTGLNTEAFF
TRBD1	TRBV4-1	few	TRBJ2-7	TGCGCCAGCAGCCACCCCGGGACAGCCTACGAGCAGTACTTC	CASSHPGTAYEQYF
TRBD1	TRBV7-8	few	TRBJ1-5	TGTGCCAGCAGCTTAGCCGGGACAGCTGGGAATCAGCCCCAGCATTTT	CASSLAGTAGNQPQHF
NA	TRBV28	NA	TRBJ1-5	TGTGCCAGCAGTTTACAGGCAGACAATCAGCCCCAGCATTTT	CASSLQADNQPQHF
TRBD1	TRBV5-1	few	TRBJ2-1	TGCGCCAGCAGAAAAAGACAGGGGGACTCCTACAATGAGCAGTTCTTC	CASRKRQGDSYNEQFF
TRBD2	TRBV11-1	NA	TRBJ2-7	TGTGCCAGCAGCCCCGTATGGCGGGGGGCGGAAGAGCAGTACTTC	CASSPVWRGAEEQYF
NA	TRBV12-3/TRBV12-4	few	TRBJ2-7	TGTGCCAGCAGTTTAGGACAGGTTGGCTACGAGCAGTACTTC	CASSLGQVGYEQYF
NA	TRBV12-3/TRBV12-4	NA	TRBJ1-1	TGTGCCAGCAGTTTACGGACAGTGAAGACTGAAGCTTTCTTT	CASSLRTVKTEAFF
NA	TRBV27	many	TRBJ1-5	TGTGCCAGCAGTGGTGGGACCGCCGGAAAATCCAATCAGCCCCAGCATTTT	CASSGGTAGKSNQPQHF
NA	TRBV20-1	NA	TRBJ2-7	TGCGCAGCCTCGGACGTTGGCTCCTACAATGAGCAGTACTTC	CAASDVGSYNEQYF
NA	TRBV12-3/TRBV12-4	few	TRBJ2-1	TGTGCCAGCACTCCAACGGAGGTGCTGTTCTTC	CASTPTEVLFF